What follows are 14 T cell receptor beta chains derived from one specimen sequenced in a study of graft-versus-host responses after intestinal transplantation. Clones were sequenced by immunoSEQ multiplex PCR, and TCRdb holds only the in-frame ones, with some missing. The sample lists roughly 90,000 clones; 88% were seen once. Their antigens remain unidentified. Sequencing used unstimulated CD4+ T cells sorted from spleen or lymph node cells, obtained before transplant. These receptor sequences come from a human donor who was the organ donor for an intestinal transplant.

The chain uses TRBV5-1 and TRBJ1-2, with D perhaps TRBD1 (5 bases). V shed 2 bases and J shed 6 bases, with 8 bases lying between them. The CDR3 runs to 12 residues. Per germline, CDR1 SGHRS and CDR2 YFSETQ. CDR3 sequence: CASSFQGDGYTF. In DNA, the CDR3 is TGCGCCAGCAGCTTTCAGGGCGATGGCTACACCTTC.

The chain joins TRBV7-3 to TRBJ2-7, with 10 bases that match TRBD1. The CDR3 is made up of 17 amino acids. Germline lookup yields CDR1 SGHTA and CDR2 FQGTGA. Trimming cost V 5 bases and J 0 bases; bases outside gene matches: 10. The CDR3 DNA is TGTGCCAGCAGCGTTCGACCGACAGGGGGCATCTCCTACGAGCAGTACTTC. It yields the protein CASSVRPTGGISYEQYF.

This chain links TRBV2 with TRBJ2-2, with D hard to call. The germline V gene has CDR1 SNHLY and CDR2 FYNNEI. This CDR3 contains 14 residues. Between the trimmed V and J ends, which lost 7 bases and 8 bases, there was a span of 17 bases. The CDR3: CASKETLLRGELFF. In nucleotides, the CDR3 is TGTGCCAGCAAGGAGACCCTGCTGAGAGGGGAGCTGTTTTTT.

V is TRBV5-1 and J is TRBJ2-7, with 10 bases lining up with TRBD2. From germline, CDR1 is SGHRS and CDR2 YFSETQ. The CDR3 runs to 14 residues. Trimming took 3 bases from V and 6 from J; bases not matched to a gene: 6. The CDR3 DNA reads TGCGCCAGCAGCTCTAGCGGGGGTGGGTGCGAGCAGTACTTC. It specifies CASSSSGGGCEQYF.

The chain is built from TRBV19 and TRBJ1-5; 7 nucleotides align to TRBD1. Germline loops: CDR1 LNHDA, CDR2 SQIVND (reference sequence). The CDR3 is made up of 13 amino acids. With 9 bases clipped from V and 2 bases from J, the junction kept 4 bases outside the gene matches. In DNA, the CDR3 is TGTGCCAGCAATCAGGGGGGCAATCAGCCCCAGCATTTT. It yields the protein CASNQGGNQPQHF.

The V and J genes are TRBV18 and TRBJ1-1; 10 nucleotides match TRBD1. Trimming removed 3 bases from V and 5 bases from J; junction bases left unmatched: 6. CDR1 KGHSH and CDR2 LQKENI come from the germline V gene. CDR3 length: 15 amino acids. The CDR3 protein is CASSPRTGGETEAFF. The CDR3 DNA reads as TGTGCCAGCTCACCTAGGACAGGGGGGGAAACTGAAGCTTTCTTT.

This chain uses TRBV9 with TRBJ2-1; D might be TRBD1 (6 bases). The CDR3 runs 14 residues. Trimming stripped 0 bases from V and 8 bases from J, with 12 bases between. Germline loops: CDR1 SGDLS, CDR2 YYNGEE. The CDR3 bases are TGTGCCAGCAGCGTAGCGGGACACAGCCATGAGCAGTTCTTC. It encodes CASSVAGHSHEQFF.

The chain joins TRBV15 to TRBJ2-1; the D gene is possibly TRBD2 (6 bases). The CDR3 contains 15 residues. Germline CDR1 LNHNV, CDR2 YYDKDF (reference sequence). Trimming pared 1 base from V and 7 bases from J, leaving 14 bases between. This CDR3 reads CATSRGGTGGNEQFF. As DNA, the CDR3 is TGTGCCACCAGCAGAGGCGGGACTGGGGGGAATGAGCAGTTCTTC.

The V call is TRBV7-2, the J call TRBJ2-1; D remains ambiguous. Trimming shortened V by 3 bases and J by 5 bases, and 11 bases separated the two germline ends. Per germline, CDR1 SGHTA and CDR2 FQGNSA. The CDR3 is 14 amino acids. The CDR3 is CASSFAGNNNEQFF. CDR3 DNA sequence: TGTGCCAGCAGCTTCGCAGGAAATAACAATGAGCAGTTCTTC.

Concerning this clone itself: Its ends do not fully match the called genes, so a read error is possible. CDR3 residues: CASSLGQPYSNQPQHF. The CDR3 region has the DNA TGTGCCAGCAGTTTGGGACAGCCGTATAGCAATCAGCCCCAGCATTTT. This chain uses TRBV5-5 with TRBJ1-5; 7 bases align to TRBD1. Germline V gene lookup returns CDR1 SGHKS and CDR2 YYEKEE (reference sequence). This CDR3 has 16 amino acids.

This clone was counted a single time. This chain's CDR3 is CASSRGTGLYGYTF. In nucleotides, the CDR3 is TGTGCCAGCTCGAGAGGGACAGGGCTCTATGGCTACACCTTC. The chain carries TRBV7-3 and TRBJ1-2; 9 bases align to TRBD1. Germline CDR1 is SGHTA and CDR2 is FQGTGA. The CDR3 extends over 14 amino acids. Trimming cost V 8 bases and J 4 bases; bases outside gene matches: 8.

J is TRBJ1-1 and V is TRBV19, with a possible D match to TRBD1 (6 bases). The V end lost 5 bases, the J end lost 10 bases, and 14 bases lay between the germline ends. This CDR3 comprises 12 residues. Germline values: CDR1 LNHDA, CDR2 SQIVND (reference sequence). CDR3 region: CASSQKQGRAFF. The CDR3 coding sequence is TGTGCCAGTAGTCAAAAACAGGGCAGAGCTTTCTTT.

With respect to this clone: At one end the junction does not follow the germline gene, possibly because of a read error. The chain has TRBV6-9 and TRBJ1-1; TRBD1 matches at 8 bases. The CDR3 length is 8 residues. CDR1 and CDR2 from the germline V gene are MNHGY and SVAAGI. The CDR3 loop reads CASSDRGF. The CDR3 DNA reads TGTGCCAGCAGTGACAGGGGTTTC.

The V gene is TRBV2, the J gene TRBJ2-3; a possible D gene is TRBD2 (6 bases). The germline V and J ends were trimmed by 7 bases and 0 bases, with 14 bases remaining between them. Germline loops: CDR1 SNHLY, CDR2 FYNNEI. The CDR3 is made up of 15 amino acids. In DNA, the CDR3 is TGTGCCAGCAAGACGGAGGGCGCTAGCACAGATACGCAGTATTTT. Its protein product is CASKTEGASTDTQYF.